This TCR beta chain was identified during a study of siplizumab effects on memory and regulatory T cells. Germline lookup yields CDR1 SGHTA and CDR2 FQGTGA. The V gene end was trimmed by 4 bases and the J gene end by 6 bases; junction bases not matched to a gene: 0. CDR3 length: 12 residues. Sequencing used immunoSEQ multiplex PCR; TCRdb keeps in-frame clones, though not all of them. Altogether approximately 120,000 clones are present, just over 90% being singletons, with the ten largest covering around 0.75%. This rearrangement joins TRBV7-3 to TRBJ2-1; 7 bases agree with TRBD1. Sequenced input: Tregs sorted from blood. The receptor was derived from a human donor in good health. CDR3 sequence: CASSSGGNEQFF. CDR3 nucleotide sequence: TGTGCCAGCAGCTCAGGGGGCAATGAGCAGTTCTTC.